These 14 T cell receptor beta chains originate from one sample sequenced in a study of cytomegalovirus exposure and HLA in healthy donors. The method was immunoSEQ multiplex PCR; TCRdb's version includes in-frame clones alone and lacks a portion of them. The data hold 90,000 to 150,000 clones, with around nine tenths observed a single time. The sequencing input was PBMCs. The receptors stem from a young woman in good health and CMV-seropositive.

The V gene is TRBV18, the J gene TRBJ2-2; D is possibly TRBD2 (6 bases). The V end lost 1 base, the J end lost 6 bases, and 12 bases lay between the germline ends. The CDR3 is made up of 15 amino acids. The germline gives CDR1 KGHSH, CDR2 LQKENI. The CDR3: CASSPLDAGSGELFF. Written as DNA, the CDR3 is TGTGCCAGCTCACCACTGGATGCGGGGTCCGGGGAGCTGTTTTTT.

The chain couples TRBV19 to TRBJ1-5, with 7 bases identical to TRBD1. Germline trimming cut 8 bases from V and 0 bases from J; bases unmatched to any gene: 13. The CDR3 contains 17 residues. CDR1 is LNHDA, CDR2 SQIVND, per germline (reference sequence). For the CDR3, the DNA is TGTGCCAGTGGGCTGCTAGGGGGCGGATATAGCAATCAGCCCCAGCATTTT. Protein sequence: CASGLLGGGYSNQPQHF.

The chain has TRBV7-2 and TRBJ2-2; D is possibly TRBD2 (6 bases). The CDR3 has 15 residues. Trimming removed 1 base from V and 6 bases from J, with 12 bases in between. Germline V gives CDR1 SGHTA, CDR2 FQGNSA. Here the CDR3 reads CASSLGLVGAGELFF. CDR3 nucleotide sequence: TGTGCCAGCAGCTTAGGACTAGTGGGCGCCGGGGAGCTGTTTTTT.

This clone was detected once. This chain joins TRBV5-3 and TRBJ2-3; the D is unclear. TRBV5-3 is an ORF for which the function is uncertain. V was pared by 6 bases and J by 2 bases, with 7 bases between. This CDR3 spans 12 amino acids. The chain's CDR3 is CARKHYTDTQYF. CDR3 sequence (DNA): TGTGCCAGAAAGCACTACACAGATACGCAGTATTTT.

The chain uses TRBV6-5 and TRBJ2-7; 10 bases are a match to TRBD1. V trimming: 4 bases; J trimming: 4 bases; junction bases outside the gene matches: 1. In germline, CDR1 is MNHEY, CDR2 SVGAGI. This CDR3 region has 13 residues. CDR3 loop: CASSWDRGYEQYF. The CDR3 DNA is TGTGCCAGCAGTTGGGACAGGGGTTACGAGCAGTACTTC.

A few counts support this clone. The rearrangement links TRBV29-1 to TRBJ2-5, with no clear D. Between the trimmed V and J ends, which lost 6 bases and 5 bases, there was a span of 19 bases. This CDR3 contains 14 residues. Per germline, CDR1 SQVTM and CDR2 ANQGSEA. The CDR3 region has the DNA TGCAGCGTCAAAGACTTCTCGGCGAGGGAGACCCAGTACTTC. Translating gives CSVKDFSARETQYF.

This clone occurred once. DNA of the CDR3: TGTGCCAGCTCACCAAGACTAGCCGACTACAATGAGCAGTTCTTC. Residues: CASSPRLADYNEQFF. The rearrangement uses TRBV18 and TRBJ2-1; 7 bases are shared with TRBD2. CDR1 and CDR2 (germline): KGHSH, LQKENI. This CDR3 spans 15 amino acids. V was clipped by 2 bases and J by 3 bases; unmatched bases: 4.

This chain connects TRBV20-1 to TRBJ1-2, with D uncertain. Germline V gene data show CDR1 as DFQATT and CDR2 as SNEGSKA (reference sequence). The CDR3 spans 11 residues. V lost 2 bases, J lost 7 bases, and 8 bases lay in between. The CDR3 protein is CSARSVGGYTF. CDR3 bases: TGCAGTGCTAGATCAGTTGGTGGCTACACCTTC.

The chain is built from TRBV6-6 and TRBJ1-1; 10 bases are shared with TRBD1. Trimming at V came to 6 bases and at J to 7 bases, leaving 8 bases not matched to a gene. Germline-derived CDR1 and CDR2 are MNHNY and SVGAGI (reference sequence). This CDR3 comprises 14 residues. CDR3 region: CASSSGTGVFEAFF. In DNA, the CDR3 is TGTGCCAGCAGCTCCGGGACAGGGGTTTTTGAAGCTTTCTTT.

The chain employs TRBV6-5 and TRBJ1-1; no definite D call. V was shortened by 9 bases and J by 0 bases, with 14 bases between the two germline ends. CDR3 length: 14 residues. Germline V gene lookup returns CDR1 MNHEY and CDR2 SVGAGI. CDR3 residues: CASRRGLLNTEAFF. CDR3 sequence (DNA): TGTGCCAGTCGACGCGGACTGTTGAACACTGAAGCTTTCTTT.

This chain connects TRBV7-9 to TRBJ1-2; D is undetermined. This CDR3 has 16 amino acids. V dropped 4 bases and J dropped 0 bases, with 15 bases sitting between them. The germline V gene encodes CDR1 SEHNR and CDR2 FQNEAQ (reference sequence). The CDR3 here is CASSSTPKTTNYGYTF. CDR3 sequence (DNA): TGTGCCAGCAGCTCGACCCCTAAGACTACTAACTATGGCTACACCTTC. Supplemented by reference TRBV7-9 and TRBJ1-2, the full variable domain reads DTGVSQNPRHKITKRGQNVTFRCDPISEHNRLYWYRQTLGQGPEFLTYFQNEAQLEKSRLLSDRFSAERPKGSFSTLEIQRTEQGDSAMYLCASSSTPKTTNYGYTFGSGTRLTVV.

The CDR3 region has the DNA TGTGCCAGCACCTCGGACAATAGAGATTCACCCCTCCACTTT. It translates to CASTSDNRDSPLHF. V usage is TRBV6-5 and J usage is TRBJ1-6; maybe TRBD1 (5 bases). Trimming left V 7 bases short and J 8 bases short, with 15 bases between. This CDR3 region has 14 residues. Per the germline V gene, CDR1 is MNHEY and CDR2 is SVGAGI.

This clone appeared a single time. This chain connects TRBV29-1 to TRBJ2-3; D may be TRBD1 (6 bases). Trimming cost V 4 bases and J 0 bases, with 8 bases left between them. This CDR3 spans 13 amino acids. Looked up from germline, CDR1 is SQVTM and CDR2 is ANQGSEA. This CDR3 is CSVGTASTDTQYF. The CDR3 DNA follows: TGCAGCGTTGGGACAGCCAGCACAGATACGCAGTATTTT.

The chain uses TRBV7-8 and TRBJ1-2, with unresolved D. The CDR3 extends over 13 amino acids. V shed 3 bases and J shed 8 bases, with 13 bases lying between them. Germline CDR1 SGHVS, CDR2 FQNEAQ. In nucleotides, the CDR3 is TGTGCCAGCAGCTTTACTGACACCCGCGGCTACACCTTC. Amino acid sequence: CASSFTDTRGYTF.